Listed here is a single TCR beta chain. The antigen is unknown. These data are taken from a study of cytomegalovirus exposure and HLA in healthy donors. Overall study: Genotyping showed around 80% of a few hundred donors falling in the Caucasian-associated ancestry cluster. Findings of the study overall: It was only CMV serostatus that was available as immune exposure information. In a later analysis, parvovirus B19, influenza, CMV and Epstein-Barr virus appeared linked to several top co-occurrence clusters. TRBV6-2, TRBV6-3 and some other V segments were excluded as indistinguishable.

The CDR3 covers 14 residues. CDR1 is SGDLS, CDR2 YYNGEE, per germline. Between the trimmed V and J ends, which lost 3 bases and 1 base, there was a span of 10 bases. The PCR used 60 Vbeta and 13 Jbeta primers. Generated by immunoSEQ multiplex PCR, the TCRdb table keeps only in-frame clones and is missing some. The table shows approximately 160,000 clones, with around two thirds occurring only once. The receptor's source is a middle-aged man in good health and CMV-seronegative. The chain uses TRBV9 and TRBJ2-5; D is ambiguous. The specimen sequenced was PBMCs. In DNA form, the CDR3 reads TGTGCCAGCAGCGGAGTTTTTCTCCAAGAGACCCAGTACTTC. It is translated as CASSGVFLQETQYF.